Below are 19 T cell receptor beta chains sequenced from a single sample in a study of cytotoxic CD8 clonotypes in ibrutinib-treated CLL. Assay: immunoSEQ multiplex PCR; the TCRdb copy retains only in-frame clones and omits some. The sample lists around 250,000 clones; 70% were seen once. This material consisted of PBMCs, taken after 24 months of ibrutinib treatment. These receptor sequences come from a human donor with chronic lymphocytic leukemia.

The CDR3 here is CASSRGGSTEAFF. The CDR3 DNA reads as TGTGCCAGCTCGAGGGGAGGGAGCACTGAAGCTTTCTTT. This chain uses TRBV28 with TRBJ1-1, with a weak D call TRBD1 (5 bases). Germline V gives CDR1 MDHEN, CDR2 SYDVKM. CDR3 length: 13 residues. V shed 8 bases and J shed 4 bases, with 14 bases lying between them.

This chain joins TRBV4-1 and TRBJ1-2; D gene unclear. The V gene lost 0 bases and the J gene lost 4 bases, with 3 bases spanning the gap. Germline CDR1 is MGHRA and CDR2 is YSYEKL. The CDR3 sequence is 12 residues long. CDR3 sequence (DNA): TGCGCCAGCAGCCAAGAACCCTATGGCTACACCTTC. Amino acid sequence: CASSQEPYGYTF.

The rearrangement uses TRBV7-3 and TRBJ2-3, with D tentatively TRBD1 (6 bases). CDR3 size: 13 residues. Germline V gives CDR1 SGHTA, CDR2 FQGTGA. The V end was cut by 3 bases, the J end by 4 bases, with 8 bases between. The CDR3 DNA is TGTGCCAGCAGCTTGCGACAGGCAGATACGCAGTATTTT. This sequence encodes CASSLRQADTQYF.

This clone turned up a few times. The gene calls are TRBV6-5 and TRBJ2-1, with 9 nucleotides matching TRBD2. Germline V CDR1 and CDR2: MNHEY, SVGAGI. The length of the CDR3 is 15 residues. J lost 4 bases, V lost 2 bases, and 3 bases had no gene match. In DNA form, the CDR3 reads TGTGCCAGCAGTTACCTAGCGGGGCCATACAATGAGCAGTTCTTC. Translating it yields CASSYLAGPYNEQFF.

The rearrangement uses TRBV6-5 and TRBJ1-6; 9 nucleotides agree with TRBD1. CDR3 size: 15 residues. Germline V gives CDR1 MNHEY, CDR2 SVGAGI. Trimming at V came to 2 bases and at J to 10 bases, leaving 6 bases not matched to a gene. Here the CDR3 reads CASSYQDRGHSPLHF. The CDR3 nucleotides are TGTGCCAGCAGTTACCAGGACAGGGGCCACTCACCCCTCCACTTT.

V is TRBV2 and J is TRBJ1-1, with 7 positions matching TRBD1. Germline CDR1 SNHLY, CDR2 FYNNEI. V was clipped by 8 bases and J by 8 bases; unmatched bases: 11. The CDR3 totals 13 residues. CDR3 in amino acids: CASDHRGGMEAFF. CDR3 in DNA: TGTGCCAGCGATCACAGGGGCGGCATGGAAGCTTTCTTT.

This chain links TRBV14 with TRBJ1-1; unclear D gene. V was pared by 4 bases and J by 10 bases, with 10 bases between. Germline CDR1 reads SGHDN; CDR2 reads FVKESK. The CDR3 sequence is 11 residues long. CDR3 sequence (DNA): TGTGCCAGCAGCCCCGGATGGGGAGCTTTCTTT. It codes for CASSPGWGAFF.

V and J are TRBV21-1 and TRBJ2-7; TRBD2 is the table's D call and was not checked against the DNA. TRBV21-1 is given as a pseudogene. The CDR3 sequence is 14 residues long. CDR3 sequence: CASSKGGSSYEQYF. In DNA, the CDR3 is TGTGCCAGCAGCAAAGGAGGGAGCTCCTACGAGCAGTACTTC.

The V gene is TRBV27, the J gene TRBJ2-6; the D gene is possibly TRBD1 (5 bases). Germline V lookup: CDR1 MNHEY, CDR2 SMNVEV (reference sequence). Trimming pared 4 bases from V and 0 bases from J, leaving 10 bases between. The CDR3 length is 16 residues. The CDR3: CASSSQGISGANVLTF. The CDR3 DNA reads TGTGCCAGCAGTTCGCAGGGAATCTCTGGGGCCAACGTCCTGACTTTC.

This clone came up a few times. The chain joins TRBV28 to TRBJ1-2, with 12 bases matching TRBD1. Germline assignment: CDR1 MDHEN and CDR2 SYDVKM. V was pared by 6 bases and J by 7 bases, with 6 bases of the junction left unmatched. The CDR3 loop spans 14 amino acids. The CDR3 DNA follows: TGTGCCAGCAGGACCGGGACAGGGGGCTCTGGCTACACCTTC. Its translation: CASRTGTGGSGYTF.

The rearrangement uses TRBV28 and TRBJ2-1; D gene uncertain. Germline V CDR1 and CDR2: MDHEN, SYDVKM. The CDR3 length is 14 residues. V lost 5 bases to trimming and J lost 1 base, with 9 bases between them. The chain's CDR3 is CASSPPESYNEQFF. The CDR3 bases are TGTGCCAGCAGTCCGCCAGAATCCTACAATGAGCAGTTCTTC.

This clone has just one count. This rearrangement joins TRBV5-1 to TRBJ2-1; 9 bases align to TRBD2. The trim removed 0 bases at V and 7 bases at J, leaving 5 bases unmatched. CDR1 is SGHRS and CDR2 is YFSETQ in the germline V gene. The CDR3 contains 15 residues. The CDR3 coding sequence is TGCGCCAGCAGCTTGGGCGGGAGGGCTATAAATGAGCAGTTCTTC. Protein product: CASSLGGRAINEQFF.

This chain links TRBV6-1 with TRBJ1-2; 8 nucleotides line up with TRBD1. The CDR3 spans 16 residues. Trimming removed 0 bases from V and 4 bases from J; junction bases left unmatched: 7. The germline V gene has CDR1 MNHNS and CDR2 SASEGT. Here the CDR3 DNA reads TGTGCCAGCAGTGAAGCCGGGACAGGCATGGGCTATGGCTACACCTTC. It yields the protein CASSEAGTGMGYGYTF.

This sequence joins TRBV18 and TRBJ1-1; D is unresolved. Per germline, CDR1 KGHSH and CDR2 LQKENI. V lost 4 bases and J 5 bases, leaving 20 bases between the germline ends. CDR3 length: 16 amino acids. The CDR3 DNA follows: TGTGCCAGCTCACGAGGGCACGGCTCCCTTTCGACTGAAGCTTTCTTT. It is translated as CASSRGHGSLSTEAFF. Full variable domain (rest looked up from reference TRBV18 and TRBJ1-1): NAGVMQNPRHLVRRRGQEARLRCSPMKGHSHVYWYRQLPEEGLKFMVYLQKENIIDESGMPKERFSAEFPKEGPSILRIQQVVRGDSAAYFCASSRGHGSLSTEAFFGQGTRLTVV.

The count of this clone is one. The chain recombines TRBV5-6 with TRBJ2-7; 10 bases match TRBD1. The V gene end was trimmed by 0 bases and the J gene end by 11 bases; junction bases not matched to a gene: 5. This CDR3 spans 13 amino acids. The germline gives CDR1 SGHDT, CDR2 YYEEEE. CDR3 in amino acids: CASSLGSGTGEYF. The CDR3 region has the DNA TGTGCCAGCAGCTTGGGTTCGGGGACAGGGGAGTACTTC.

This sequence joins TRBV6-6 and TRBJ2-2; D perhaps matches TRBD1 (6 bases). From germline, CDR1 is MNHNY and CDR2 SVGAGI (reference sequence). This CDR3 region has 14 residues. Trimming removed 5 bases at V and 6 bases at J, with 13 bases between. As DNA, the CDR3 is TGTGCCAGCAGTATAAATACAGGGTCCGGGGAGCTGTTTTTT. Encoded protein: CASSINTGSGELFF.

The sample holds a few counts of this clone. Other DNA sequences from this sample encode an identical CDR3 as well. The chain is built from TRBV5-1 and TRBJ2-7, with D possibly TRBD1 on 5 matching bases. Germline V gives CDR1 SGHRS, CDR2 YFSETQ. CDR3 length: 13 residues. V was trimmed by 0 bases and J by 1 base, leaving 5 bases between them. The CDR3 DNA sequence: TGCGCCAGCAGCTTGGAGGGGTCCTACGAGCAGTACTTC. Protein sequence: CASSLEGSYEQYF.

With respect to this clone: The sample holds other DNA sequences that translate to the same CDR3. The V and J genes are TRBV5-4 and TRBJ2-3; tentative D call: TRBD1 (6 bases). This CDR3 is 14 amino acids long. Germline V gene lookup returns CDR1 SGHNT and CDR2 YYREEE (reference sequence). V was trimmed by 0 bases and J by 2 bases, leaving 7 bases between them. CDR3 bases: TGTGCCAGCAGCTTGGAGGGGGTCACAGATACGCAGTATTTT. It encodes CASSLEGVTDTQYF.

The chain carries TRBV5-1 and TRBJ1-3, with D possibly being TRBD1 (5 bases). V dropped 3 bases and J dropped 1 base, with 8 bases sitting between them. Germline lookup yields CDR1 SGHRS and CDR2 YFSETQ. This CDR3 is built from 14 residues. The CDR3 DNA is TGCGCCAGCAGCTCGGGACCTTCTGGAAACACCATATATTTT. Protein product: CASSSGPSGNTIYF.